This T cell receptor beta chain was recorded in a study of cytomegalovirus exposure and HLA in healthy donors. Sequencing used immunoSEQ multiplex PCR; TCRdb keeps in-frame clones, though not all of them. The sample includes 150,000 to 200,000 clones, around 88% seen only once; the top ten take more than 1.1%. V was pared by 8 bases and J by 1 base, with 7 bases between. Germline V gives CDR1 DFQATT, CDR2 SNEGSKA (reference sequence). The CDR3 contains 11 residues. Sequenced: PBMCs. This receptor was identified in a young woman in good health and CMV-seronegative. The J gene is TRBJ2-3, the V gene TRBV20-1; D is undetermined. This CDR3 reads CSSSGTDTQYF. CDR3 bases: TGCAGTTCATCGGGCACAGATACGCAGTATTTT.